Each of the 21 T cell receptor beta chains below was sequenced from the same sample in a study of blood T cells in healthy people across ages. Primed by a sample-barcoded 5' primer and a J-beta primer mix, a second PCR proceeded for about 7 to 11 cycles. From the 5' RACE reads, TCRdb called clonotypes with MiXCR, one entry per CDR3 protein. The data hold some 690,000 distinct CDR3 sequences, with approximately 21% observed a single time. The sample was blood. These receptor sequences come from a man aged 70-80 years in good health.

The CDR3 nucleotides read TGTGCCATCAGTGAGTCAGAGGGGGTTGGGGCTGAAGCTTTCTTT. Residues: CAISESEGVGAEAFF. V is TRBV10-3 and J is TRBJ1-1; the D gene is possibly TRBD1 (6 bases). Trimming stripped 0 bases from V and 6 bases from J, with 14 bases between. The CDR3 loop spans 15 amino acids. In germline, CDR1 is ENHRY, CDR2 SYGVKD.

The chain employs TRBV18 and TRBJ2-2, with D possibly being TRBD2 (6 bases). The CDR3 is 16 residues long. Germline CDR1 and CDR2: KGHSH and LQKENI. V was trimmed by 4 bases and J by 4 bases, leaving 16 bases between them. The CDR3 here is CASSLSEGLTTGELFF. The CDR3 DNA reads TGTGCCAGCTCACTTTCGGAGGGACTTACCACCGGGGAGCTGTTTTTT. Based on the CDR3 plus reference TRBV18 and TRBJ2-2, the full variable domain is NAGVMQNPRHLVRRRGQEARLRCSPMKGHSHVYWYRQLPEEGLKFMVYLQKENIIDESGMPKERFSAEFPKEGPSILRIQQVVRGDSAAYFCASSLSEGLTTGELFFGEGSRLTVL.

The CDR3 DNA reads TGTGCCAGCAGTTACAATGGTGGCTACACCTTC. The encoded protein is CASSYNGGYTF. This chain links TRBV6-2 or TRBV6-3 with TRBJ1-2, with D uncertain. From germline, CDR1 is MNHEY and CDR2 SVGEGT. V was trimmed by 2 bases and J by 7 bases, leaving 5 bases between them. The CDR3 is 11 amino acids.

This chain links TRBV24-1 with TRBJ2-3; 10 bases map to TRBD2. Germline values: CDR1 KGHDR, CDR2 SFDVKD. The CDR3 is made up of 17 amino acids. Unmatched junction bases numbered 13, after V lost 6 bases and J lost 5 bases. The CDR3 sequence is CATSPLGQGLAIDTQYF. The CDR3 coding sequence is TGTGCCACCAGTCCTCTCGGACAGGGACTAGCGATAGATACGCAGTATTTT.

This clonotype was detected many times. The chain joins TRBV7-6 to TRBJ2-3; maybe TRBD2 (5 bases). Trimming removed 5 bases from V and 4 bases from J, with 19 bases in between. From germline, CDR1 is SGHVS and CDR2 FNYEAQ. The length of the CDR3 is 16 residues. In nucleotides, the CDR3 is TGTGCCAGCAGCCAACGTCTTAACGGGATGGCAGATACGCAGTATTTT. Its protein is CASSQRLNGMADTQYF.

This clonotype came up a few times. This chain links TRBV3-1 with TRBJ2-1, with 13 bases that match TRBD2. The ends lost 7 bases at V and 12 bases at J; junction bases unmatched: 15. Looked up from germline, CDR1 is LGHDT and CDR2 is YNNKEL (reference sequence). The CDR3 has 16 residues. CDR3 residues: CASKLSGTSGVDGQFF. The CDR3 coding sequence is TGTGCCAGCAAGCTTAGTGGGACTAGCGGGGTCGATGGGCAGTTCTTC.

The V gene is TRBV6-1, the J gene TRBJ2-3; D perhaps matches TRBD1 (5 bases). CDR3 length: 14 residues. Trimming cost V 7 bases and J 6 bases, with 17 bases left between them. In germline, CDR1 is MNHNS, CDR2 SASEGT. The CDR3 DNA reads TGTGCCAGCATTAAAGGGGATACACAGGATACGCAGTATTTT. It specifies CASIKGDTQDTQYF.

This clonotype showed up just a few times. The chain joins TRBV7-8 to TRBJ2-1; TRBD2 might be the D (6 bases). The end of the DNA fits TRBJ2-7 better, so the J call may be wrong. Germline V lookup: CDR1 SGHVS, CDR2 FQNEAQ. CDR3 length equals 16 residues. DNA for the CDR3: TGTGCCAGCAGCCCAAAAGGTATGGAGGGACTCCACGAGCAGTACTTC. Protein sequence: CASSPKGMEGLHEQYF.

CDR3: CASQVRDPQETQYF. CDR3 in DNA: TGTGCCAGTCAAGTACGGGACCCTCAAGAGACCCAGTACTTC. The chain joins TRBV7-8 to TRBJ2-5; D possibly uses TRBD1 or TRBD2 (5 bases each). Germline-derived CDR1 and CDR2 are SGHVS and FQNEAQ. This CDR3 is built from 14 residues. V shed 9 bases and J shed 2 bases, with 16 bases lying between them.

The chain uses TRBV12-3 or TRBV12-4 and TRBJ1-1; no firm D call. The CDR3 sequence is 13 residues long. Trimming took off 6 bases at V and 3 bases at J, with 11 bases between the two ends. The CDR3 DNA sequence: TGTGCCAGCAGGCCCCCGGGCTACACTGAAGCTTTCTTT. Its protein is CASRPPGYTEAFF.

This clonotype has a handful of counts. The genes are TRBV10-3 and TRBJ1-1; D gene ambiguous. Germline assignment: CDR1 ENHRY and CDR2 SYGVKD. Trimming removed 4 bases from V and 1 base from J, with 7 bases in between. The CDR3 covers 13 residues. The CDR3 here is CAISVLENTEAFF. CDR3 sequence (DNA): TGTGCCATCAGTGTTCTGGAGAACACTGAAGCTTTCTTT.

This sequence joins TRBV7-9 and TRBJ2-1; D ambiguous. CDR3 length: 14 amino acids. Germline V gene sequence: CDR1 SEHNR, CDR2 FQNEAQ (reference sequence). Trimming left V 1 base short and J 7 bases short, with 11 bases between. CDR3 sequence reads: CASSLVQELNEQFF. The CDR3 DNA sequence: TGTGCCAGCAGCTTAGTCCAGGAATTAAATGAGCAGTTCTTC.

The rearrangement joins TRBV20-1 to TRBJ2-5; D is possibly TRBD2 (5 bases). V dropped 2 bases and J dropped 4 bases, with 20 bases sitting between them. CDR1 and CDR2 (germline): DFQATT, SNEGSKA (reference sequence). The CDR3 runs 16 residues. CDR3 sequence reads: CSARPHGRLFGETQYF. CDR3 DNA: TGCAGTGCTAGACCTCATGGGCGACTATTCGGAGAGACCCAGTACTTC.

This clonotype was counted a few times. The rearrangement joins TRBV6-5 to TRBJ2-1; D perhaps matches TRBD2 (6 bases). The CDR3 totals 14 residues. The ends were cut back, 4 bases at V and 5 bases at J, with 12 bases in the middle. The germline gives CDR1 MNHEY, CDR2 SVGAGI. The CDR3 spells CASSSRDSDNEQFF. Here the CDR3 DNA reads TGTGCCAGCAGTTCTCGGGACTCGGACAATGAGCAGTTCTTC.

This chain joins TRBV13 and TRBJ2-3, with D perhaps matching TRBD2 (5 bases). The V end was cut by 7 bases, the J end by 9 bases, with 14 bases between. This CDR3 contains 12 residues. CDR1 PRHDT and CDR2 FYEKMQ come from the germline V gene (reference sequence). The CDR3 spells CASTRPGSTQYF. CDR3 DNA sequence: TGTGCCAGCACCCGCCCGGGGTCCACGCAGTATTTT.

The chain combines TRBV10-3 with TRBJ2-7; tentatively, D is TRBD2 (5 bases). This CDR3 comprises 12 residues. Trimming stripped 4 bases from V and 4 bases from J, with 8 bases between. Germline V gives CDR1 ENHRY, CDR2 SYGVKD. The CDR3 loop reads CAISATSYEQYV. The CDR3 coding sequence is TGTGCCATCAGTGCTACTAGTTACGAGCAGTACGTC.

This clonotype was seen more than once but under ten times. The CDR3 loop is CASTKSGRPTDTQYF. CDR3 in DNA: TGTGCCAGCACCAAGAGCGGGAGGCCCACAGATACGCAGTATTTT. The V call is TRBV9, the J call TRBJ2-3; 9 bases align to TRBD2. Germline V gives CDR1 SGDLS, CDR2 YYNGEE. The CDR3 is 15 amino acids. J lost 2 bases, V lost 6 bases, and 7 bases had no gene match.

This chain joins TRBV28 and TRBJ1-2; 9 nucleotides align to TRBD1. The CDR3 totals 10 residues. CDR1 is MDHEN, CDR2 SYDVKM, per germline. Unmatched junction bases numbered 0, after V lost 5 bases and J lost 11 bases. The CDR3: CASSGTGYTF. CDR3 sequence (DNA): TGTGCCAGCAGTGGGACAGGGTACACCTTC.

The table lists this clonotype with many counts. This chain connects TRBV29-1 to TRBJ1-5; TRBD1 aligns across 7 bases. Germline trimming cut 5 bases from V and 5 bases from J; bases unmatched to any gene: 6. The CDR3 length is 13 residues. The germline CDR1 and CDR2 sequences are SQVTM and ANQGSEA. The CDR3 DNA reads TGCAGCGTTAGTAAAACAGGGGATCAGCCCCAGCATTTT. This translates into CSVSKTGDQPQHF.

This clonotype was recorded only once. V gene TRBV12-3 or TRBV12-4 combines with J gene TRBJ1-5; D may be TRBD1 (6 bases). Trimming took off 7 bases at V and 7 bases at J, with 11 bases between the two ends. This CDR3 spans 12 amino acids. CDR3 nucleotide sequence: TGTGCCAGCACCAAGGGGGGGCAGCCCCAGCATTTT. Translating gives CASTKGGQPQHF.

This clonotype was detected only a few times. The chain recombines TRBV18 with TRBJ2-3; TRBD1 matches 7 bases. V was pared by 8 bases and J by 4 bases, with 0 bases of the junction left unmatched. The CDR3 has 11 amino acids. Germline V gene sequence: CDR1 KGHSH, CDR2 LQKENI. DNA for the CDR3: TGTGCCAGCCAGGGGGCAGATACGCAGTATTTT. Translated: CASQGADTQYF.